The source of this T cell receptor beta chain is a study of T cells after yellow fever vaccination. Study-level information: SMART-Seq v4 Ultra Low Input handled preparation of low-cell-number fractions.

Remarks on this clonotype: The antigen is undetermined.

Points from the study as a whole: It was a small share of clonotypes that appeared in both CD4 and CD8 compartments.

TCRdb redid the calling of the 5' RACE reads with MiXCR, one entry per CDR3 protein. The sample lists under 300,000 distinct CDR3 sequences, 6.7% occurring once. The V gene's germline CDR1 is SGHNT and CDR2 YYREEE (reference sequence). The junction had 11 bases not matched to a gene; V was cut back by 0 bases and J by 12 bases. The CDR3 has 15 amino acids. The sample here was CD4+ T cells sorted from PBMCs, taken on the day of the yellow fever booster vaccination. The receptor was isolated from a man between 25 and 39 years old who received the YFV17D yellow fever vaccine. The V gene is TRBV5-4, the J gene TRBJ2-1; 8 bases line up with TRBD2. This chain's CDR3 is CASSLVSGAGGMQFF. The CDR3 DNA reads TGTGCCAGCAGCTTGGTTAGCGGGGCCGGAGGGATGCAGTTCTTC.